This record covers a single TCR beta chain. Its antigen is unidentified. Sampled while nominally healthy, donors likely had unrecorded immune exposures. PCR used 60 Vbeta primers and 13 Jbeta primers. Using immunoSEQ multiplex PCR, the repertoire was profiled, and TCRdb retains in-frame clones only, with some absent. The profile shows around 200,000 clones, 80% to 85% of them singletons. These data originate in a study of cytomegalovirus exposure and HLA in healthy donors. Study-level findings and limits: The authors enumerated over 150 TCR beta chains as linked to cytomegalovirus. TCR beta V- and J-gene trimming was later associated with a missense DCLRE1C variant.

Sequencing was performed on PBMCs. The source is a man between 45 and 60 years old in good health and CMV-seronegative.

The chain's CDR3 is CASSRQGYSNQPQHF. The DNA for the CDR3 is TGTGCCAGCAGTAGACAGGGGTATAGCAATCAGCCCCAGCATTTT. V gene TRBV27 combines with J gene TRBJ1-5, with 8 positions matching TRBD1. The CDR3 sequence is 15 residues long. The trim removed 5 bases at V and 0 bases at J, leaving 3 bases unmatched. Looked up from germline, CDR1 is MNHEY and CDR2 is SMNVEV (reference sequence).